This record looks at one TCR beta chain sequence and its context. Antigen specificity is unknown. Treatment defined: approximately 18 received Ad26.COV2.S at low or high dose, single or two shots; several received placebo; per-sample allocation not given. Sampling took place 63 days after the first vaccine or placebo injection. Assay: immunoSEQ multiplex PCR; the TCRdb copy retains only in-frame clones and omits some. The repertoire consists of some 350,000 clones, with 75% to 90% occurring once and the leading ten covering around 5.5%. This sample was included in a study of Ad26.COV2.S vaccination and SARS-CoV-2 variants. At the level of the study: The donor participated in the COV1001 trial, in its Ad26.COV2.S arm. Once, or twice with 56 days between doses, Ad26.COV2.S was given intramuscularly.

The study's findings and limits: It was vaccine recipients, not placebo recipients, who had the higher spike-specific TCR breadth. Considerable breadth of spike-specific CD8+ and CD4+ T cell responses has reportedly been documented following vaccination.

Deletions cut 5 bases from V and 4 bases from J, with 12 bases between. The CDR3 length is 13 residues. Germline V lookup: CDR1 SGHTA, CDR2 FQGNSA. The source of this sequence is a person between 18 and 59 years old who received the Ad26.COV2.S COVID-19 vaccine or a placebo. The sample here was peripheral blood, taken in a trial of Ad26.COV2.S vaccine versus placebo. The J gene is TRBJ2-7, the V gene TRBV7-2; no firm D call. Here the CDR3 reads CASSNGRVYEQYF. For the CDR3, the DNA is TGTGCCAGCAGCAACGGACGGGTATACGAGCAGTACTTC.